These 27 T cell receptor beta chains were sequenced from one sample in a study of blood T cells in healthy people across ages. The second PCR ran 7 to 11 cycles with a sample-barcoded 5' primer and J-beta primers. One entry per CDR3 protein results from TCRdb running MiXCR on the 5' RACE reads. The profile shows approximately 1,700,000 distinct CDR3 sequences, about 39% of them singletons. What was sequenced was blood. These receptors were obtained from a human donor in good health.

This clonotype turned up a few times. The J gene is TRBJ1-5, the V gene TRBV27; maybe TRBD1 (5 bases). Trimming took 0 bases from V and 3 from J, leaving 9 bases between them. The CDR3 extends over 15 amino acids. Germline V CDR1 and CDR2: MNHEY, SMNVEV (reference sequence). DNA of the CDR3: TGTGCCAGCAGTTTATCGTTGGGGGTCAATCAGCCCCAGCATTTT. This codes for CASSLSLGVNQPQHF.

This clonotype was counted a few times. This chain links TRBV6-6 with TRBJ2-7, with no clear D. The CDR3 is made up of 13 amino acids. Germline V gene lookup returns CDR1 MNHNY and CDR2 SVGAGI (reference sequence). The V and J ends lost 6 bases and 2 bases respectively, with 11 bases between them. CDR3 sequence (DNA): TGTGCCAGCAGCACGAATTCCCCCTACGAGCAGTACTTC. Its protein product is CASSTNSPYEQYF.

V and J are TRBV11-1 and TRBJ2-4; D might be TRBD1 (6 bases). The better agreement between TRBJ2-7 and the DNA end casts doubt on the J call. CDR3 length equals 13 residues. Germline CDR1 reads SGHAT; CDR2 reads FQDESV (reference sequence). The CDR3 sequence: CASTRTVDYEQYF. The DNA for the CDR3 is TGTGCCAGCACCCGGACAGTAGACTACGAGCAGTACTTC.

This clonotype was detected only a few times. This chain uses TRBV7-9 with TRBJ2-3; 7 nucleotides match TRBD1. The length of the CDR3 is 15 residues. After removal of 3 bases from V and 10 bases from J, the junction contained 13 bases not matched to a gene. From germline, CDR1 is SEHNR and CDR2 FQNEAQ (reference sequence). The CDR3 nucleotides read TGTGCCAGCAGCTTTCCTCTCCCCGGGACAGAGGCGCAGTATTTT. As protein: CASSFPLPGTEAQYF.

The table lists this clonotype with a few counts. V and J are TRBV3-1 and TRBJ2-5; D gene ambiguous. Trimming stripped 5 bases from V and 5 bases from J, with 9 bases between. CDR1 and CDR2 (germline): LGHDT, YNNKEL (reference sequence). The CDR3 has 12 residues. CDR3 DNA sequence: TGTGCCAGCAGCTTTGACAAGGAGACCCAGTACTTC. It yields the protein CASSFDKETQYF.

Points on this clonotype: Relative to the germline gene, one junction end is altered; a read error may explain this. This chain links TRBV7-9 with TRBJ2-3; TRBD2 matches 15 bases. From germline, CDR1 is SEHNR and CDR2 FQNEAQ (reference sequence). The CDR3 is made up of 17 amino acids. The CDR3 DNA is TGTACCAGCAGCTTAGGGACTAGCGGGGGGAACACAGATACGCAGTATTTT. This translates into CTSSLGTSGGNTDTQYF.

The V gene is TRBV20-1, the J gene TRBJ2-5, with D perhaps matching TRBD1 (5 bases). Trimming pared 2 bases from V and 4 bases from J, leaving 17 bases between. This CDR3 contains 15 residues. The germline V gene has CDR1 DFQATT and CDR2 SNEGSKA (reference sequence). The CDR3, as DNA: TGCAGTGCTAGACGTCCCAGGGCGTTTGGAGAGACCCAGTACTTC. Its protein product is CSARRPRAFGETQYF.

The chain carries TRBV20-1 and TRBJ2-1; 12 bases are shared with TRBD1. Germline V lookup: CDR1 DFQATT, CDR2 SNEGSKA (reference sequence). The CDR3 contains 14 residues. The J segment lost 7 bases and the V segment lost 6 bases, leaving 7 bases of the junction unmatched. CDR3 in DNA: TGCAGTGCGTCGGGACAGGGGGCTGTTAATGAGCAGTTCTTC. This codes for CSASGQGAVNEQFF.

This clonotype was observed a single time. The genes are TRBV7-2 and TRBJ2-3, with a tentative D call TRBD2 (5 bases). Germline V CDR1 and CDR2: SGHTA, FQGNSA. V lost 7 bases, J lost 1 base, and 15 bases lay in between. CDR3 length equals 15 residues. The CDR3 coding sequence is TGTGCCAGCACCACGAGAGGGCTTGGCACAGATACGCAGTATTTT. Protein: CASTTRGLGTDTQYF. The full variable domain, rest sourced from reference TRBV7-2 and TRBJ2-3, is GAGVSQSPSNKVTEKGKDVELRCDPISGHTALYWYRQSLGQGLEFLIYFQGNSAPDKSGLPSDRFSAERTGGSVSTLTIQRTQQEDSAVYLCASTTRGLGTDTQYFGPGTRLTVL.

Note on this clonotype: Compared with germline, one end of the junction differs, possibly owing to a read error. The J gene is TRBJ2-1, the V gene TRBV7-9; D not certain. Germline V CDR1 and CDR2: SEHNR, FQNEAQ (reference sequence). The CDR3 loop spans 16 amino acids. This CDR3 reads CASSLEPRATYNEQFF. CDR3 coding DNA: TGCGCCAGCAGCTTAGAACCACGGGCTACCTACAATGAGCAGTTCTTC. Filled out from reference TRBV7-9 and TRBJ2-1, the complete variable domain reads DTGVSQNPRHKITKRGQNVTFRCDPISEHNRLYWYRQTLGQGPEFLTYFQNEAQLEKSRLLSDRFSAERPKGSFSTLEIQRTEQGDSAMYLCASSLEPRATYNEQFFGPGTRLTVL.

The chain couples TRBV28 to TRBJ2-1; 10 nucleotides align to TRBD1. The CDR3 has 17 residues. The germline V gene has CDR1 MDHEN and CDR2 SYDVKM. With V trimmed by 3 bases and J by 13 bases, 18 bases remained unmatched. The CDR3 protein is CASSFAGTGALGETQFF. The CDR3 DNA reads TGTGCCAGCAGTTTCGCCGGGACAGGGGCTTTGGGAGAGACCCAGTTCTTC.

The chain uses TRBV12-5 and TRBJ2-5, with 8 nucleotides matching TRBD2. Looked up from germline, CDR1 is LGHNT and CDR2 is FRNRAP. The CDR3 totals 16 residues. V dropped 6 bases and J dropped 0; count of bases not matched to a gene: 9. CDR3: CASGIQGGGYQETQYF. The CDR3 nucleotides read TGTGCTAGTGGGATTCAAGGCGGGGGGTACCAAGAGACCCAGTACTTC.

This chain links TRBV9 with TRBJ1-2; TRBD1 is a possible D gene (5 bases). The germline V and J ends were trimmed by 1 base and 10 bases, with 17 bases remaining between them. Germline lookup yields CDR1 SGDLS and CDR2 YYNGEE. This CDR3 region has 14 residues. In DNA form, the CDR3 reads TGTGCCAGCAGCGTATTGGGAGAGGACACAAACTACACCTTC. Its protein product is CASSVLGEDTNYTF.

This clonotype was found a few times. The rearrangement joins TRBV12-3 or TRBV12-4 to TRBJ2-7; D perhaps matches TRBD1 (7 bases). This CDR3 is built from 15 residues. V gave up 3 bases and J gave up 3 bases, with 15 bases separating them. DNA of the CDR3: TGTGCCAGCAGTTTTGGTGCAGGGGGGCACTACGAGCAGTACTTC. Its protein product is CASSFGAGGHYEQYF.

This clonotype turned up a few times. The V gene is TRBV28, the J gene TRBJ1-2; TRBD1 matches at 9 bases. The CDR3 totals 16 residues. Unmatched junction bases numbered 16, after V lost 7 bases and J lost 7 bases. CDR1 is MDHEN, CDR2 SYDVKM, per germline. CDR3 sequence (DNA): TGTGCCAGCACCATACCGAACAGGGGGCAGTCCGGTGGCTACACCTTC. Translation gives CASTIPNRGQSGGYTF.

This clonotype turned up a few times. This chain joins TRBV7-9 and TRBJ2-3; D remains ambiguous. V was trimmed by 1 base and J by 3 bases, leaving 11 bases between them. CDR3 length: 15 amino acids. Germline CDR1 is SEHNR and CDR2 is FQNEAQ (reference sequence). The CDR3 bases are TGTGCCAGCAGCTTAGTGCGGCCGCCGACAGATACGCAGTATTTT. It codes for CASSLVRPPTDTQYF.

This clonotype was detected once. The genes are TRBV29-1 and TRBJ2-2; no firm D call. CDR1 and CDR2 from the germline V gene are SQVTM and ANQGSEA. The CDR3 is 13 residues long. V lost 2 bases and J lost 3, with 7 bases in between. CDR3 bases: TGCAGCGTTGAAATCGGCGACACCGGGGAGCTGTTTTTT. This gives the protein CSVEIGDTGELFF.

In this sample, this clonotype turned up a few times. This chain connects TRBV11-2 to TRBJ2-1; 7 bases align to TRBD1. CDR3 size: 17 residues. Germline assignment: CDR1 SGHAT and CDR2 FQNNGV. The V segment lost 4 bases and the J segment 6 bases; nucleotides outside the gene matches: 15. Here the CDR3 DNA reads TGTGCCAGCAGCTATGACCGAGGGGGCGCCTCCGGCAATGAGCAGTTCTTC. Translated, it gives CASSYDRGGASGNEQFF.

V is TRBV20-1 and J is TRBJ2-5; 9 bases align to TRBD1. The end of the DNA fits TRBJ2-7 better, so the J call may be wrong. The CDR3 has 13 residues. Germline V gene lookup returns CDR1 DFQATT and CDR2 SNEGSKA (reference sequence). CDR3: CSAWTGETYEQYF. CDR3 bases: TGCAGTGCCTGGACAGGGGAAACCTACGAGCAGTACTTC.

Note on this clonotype: One end of the junction fails to match germline, which may point to a read error. The V and J genes are TRBV25-1 and TRBJ2-5, with D possibly TRBD1 on 6 matching bases. There are 14 residues in the CDR3. CDR1 is MGHDK, CDR2 SYGVNS, per germline. CDR3 sequence (DNA): TGTGCCAGCAGTGAACCAGGGGCCCAAGAGGCCCAGTACTTC. It specifies CASSEPGAQEAQYF.

The rearrangement uses TRBV28 and TRBJ2-7, with 8 bases lining up with TRBD1. Per germline, CDR1 MDHEN and CDR2 SYDVKM. This CDR3 region has 14 residues. J was trimmed by 7 bases and V by 3 bases; bases with no gene match: 8. CDR3 DNA: TGTGCCAGCAGTTTGACAGGGGCCTCAACTGAGCAGTACTTC. Its protein product is CASSLTGASTEQYF.

The rearrangement uses TRBV19 and TRBJ2-1; D call uncertain. V was clipped by 5 bases and J by 10 bases, with 15 bases between them. CDR1 and CDR2 (germline): LNHDA, SQIVND (reference sequence). CDR3 size: 13 residues. The CDR3 is CASSPRRPGEQFF. The CDR3 DNA follows: TGTGCCAGTAGTCCCCGAAGGCCTGGAGAGCAGTTCTTC. Supplemented by reference TRBV19 and TRBJ2-1, the full variable domain reads DGGITQSPKYLFRKEGQNVTLSCEQNLNHDAMYWYRQDPGQGLRLIYYSQIVNDFQKGDIAEGYSVSREKKESFPLTVTSAQKNPTAFYLCASSPRRPGEQFFGPGTRLTVL.

J is TRBJ2-7 and V is TRBV7-9, with 7 bases fitting TRBD2. The germline CDR1 and CDR2 sequences are SEHNR and FQNEAQ (reference sequence). J was trimmed by 2 bases and V by 5 bases; bases with no gene match: 9. CDR3 length: 15 residues. DNA of the CDR3: TGTGCCAGCAGCCCTAGTCGGGGGGTCACCTACGAGCAGTACTTC. Amino acid sequence: CASSPSRGVTYEQYF.

This clonotype was detected a few times. V and J are TRBV11-3 and TRBJ1-1; unclear D gene. Germline assignment: CDR1 SGHNT and CDR2 YENEEA. This CDR3 has 16 residues. V was trimmed by 2 bases and J by 1 base, leaving 14 bases between them. CDR3 region: CASSLTISGGNTEAFF. In DNA form, the CDR3 reads TGTGCCAGCAGCTTAACGATCTCCGGAGGGAACACTGAAGCTTTCTTT. Complete variable domain (other parts from reference TRBV11-3 and TRBJ1-1): EAGVVQSPRYKIIEKKQPVAFWCNPISGHNTLYWYLQNLGQGPELLIRYENEEAVDDSQLPKDRFSAERLKGVDSTLKIQPAELGDSAVYLCASSLTISGGNTEAFFGQGTRLTVV.

This clonotype was counted between two and nine times. The V and J genes are TRBV29-1 and TRBJ1-2; no firm D call. The CDR3 runs to 12 residues. CDR1 is SQVTM, CDR2 ANQGSEA, per germline. Trimming removed 3 bases at V and 5 bases at J, with 10 bases between. The CDR3 protein is CSVEREGYGYTF. The CDR3 nucleotides are TGCAGCGTTGAGAGGGAAGGGTATGGCTACACCTTC.

This clonotype was found a few times. The V call is TRBV4-2, the J call TRBJ2-1; D unclear. The length of the CDR3 is 13 residues. Trimming stripped 4 bases from V and 9 bases from J, with 13 bases between. Germline lookup yields CDR1 LGHNA and CDR2 YNFKEQ. The CDR3 sequence: CASSPTVGIEQFF. In nucleotides, the CDR3 is TGTGCCAGCAGCCCTACGGTGGGTATTGAGCAGTTCTTC.

This clonotype appeared a few times. The chain uses TRBV20-1 and TRBJ1-5; tentative D call: TRBD1 (5 bases). Germline assignment: CDR1 DFQATT and CDR2 SNEGSKA (reference sequence). This CDR3 is 14 amino acids long. V dropped 2 bases and J dropped 5 bases, with 13 bases sitting between them. The DNA for the CDR3 is TGCAGTGCTAGACCTCCTGGCAGGGATCAGCCCCAGCATTTT. Translating it yields CSARPPGRDQPQHF.